This T cell receptor (beta chain) was recovered during a study of T-cell memory formation after mild COVID-19. Study results and caveats: Shrinking CD4+ clones resided mostly in CM and EM, and CD8+ ones in EMRA. Pre-infection memory showed some responding clones, and this suggested that cross-reactive memory joined. The study found balanced CD4/CD8 in clones contracting day 15 to 85 and a CD4+ lean in later expanders.

5'RACE primed from the constant segment yielded TCR alpha and TCR beta cDNA libraries bearing sample barcodes and UMIs. TCRdb reanalysed the 5' RACE reads using MiXCR and keeps one entry per CDR3 protein. This table holds 110,000 or so distinct CDR3 sequences, 22% found once. Germline V lookup: CDR1 KGHDR, CDR2 SFDVKD. The CDR3 has 16 residues. V dropped 4 bases and J dropped 7; count of bases not matched to a gene: 10. This clonotype appeared a few times. Its antigen remains unknown. The origin of this receptor is a man aged 18 to 29 who had mild COVID-19 (a few samples of this study predate the infection). Cell type and time point are not known. The rearrangement joins TRBV24-1 to TRBJ2-2, with 8 bases matching TRBD1. Sample: PBMCs or a T cell subset sorted from them (not recorded which). The CDR3, as DNA: TGTGCCACCAGTGAGGCCGACAGGGGTCCGGTCGGGGAGCTGTTTTTT. Protein sequence: CATSEADRGPVGELFF.